This T cell receptor (beta chain) was recorded in a study of T cell responses to AZD1222 COVID-19 vaccine. The method was immunoSEQ multiplex PCR; TCRdb's version includes in-frame clones alone and lacks a portion of them. This repertoire shows 150,000 or so clones, roughly 91% found once; its top ten account for around 1.9%. Overall study findings and caveats: The study reported that nearly half of spike-specific TCRs target unmutated variant regions. Recipients of AZD1222 seropositive at baseline numbered only 6 or 7.

CDR3 length equals 15 residues. CDR1 is SGDLS, CDR2 YYNGEE, per germline. V trimming: 6 bases; J trimming: 5 bases; junction bases outside the gene matches: 7. A note on this clone: What it binds is unknown.

The TCR comes from an adult in good health. The chain carries TRBV9 and TRBJ2-3; 12 bases line up with TRBD2. The sample consisted of peripheral blood, taken on day 0 of AZD1222 vaccination. The DNA of the CDR3 is TGTGCCAGCAACGAAAGGGGACTAGCGGGAGATACGCAGTATTTT. Its translation is CASNERGLAGDTQYF.